Each of the 8 T cell receptor beta chains below was sequenced from the same sample in a study of T-cell reconstitution after alpha-beta-depleted transplantation in children. Preparation of the TCRbeta library involved a method that used unique molecular identifiers. TCRdb reanalysed the PCR reads using MiXCR and keeps one entry per CDR3 protein. The sample carries about 580,000 distinct CDR3 sequences, 23% recorded once. The sequenced sample was PBMCs, mostly from graft donor cells, obtained 360 days after TCRalphabeta/CD19-depleted stem cell transplant. The origin of the receptors is a boy younger than two who had a stem cell transplant for acute myeloid leukemia, so the T cells may come from the graft donor.

This rearrangement joins TRBV18 to TRBJ2-3; no clear D gene. Germline assignment: CDR1 KGHSH and CDR2 LQKENI. With 3 bases removed from V and 2 bases from J, the gap between germline ends came to 12 bases. The CDR3 is 15 residues long. Here the CDR3 reads CASSPGTVPTDTQYF. The CDR3 nucleotides read TGTGCCAGCTCACCGGGAACAGTCCCCACAGATACGCAGTATTTT.

The table lists this clonotype with a count of one. This sequence joins TRBV10-3 and TRBJ1-1; D not resolved. This CDR3 is 17 amino acids long. The V end lost 8 bases, the J end lost 0 bases, and 22 bases lay between the germline ends. Germline V lookup: CDR1 ENHRY, CDR2 SYGVKD. CDR3 region: CAICLSQDYSLNTEAFF. The CDR3 region has the DNA TGTGCCATCTGTCTAAGTCAGGACTATTCGTTGAACACTGAAGCTTTCTTT.

This clonotype was recorded many times. The chain links TRBV7-2 to TRBJ2-3, with 10 bases that match TRBD2. Germline loops: CDR1 SGHTA, CDR2 FQGNSA. This CDR3 is built from 16 residues. After removal of 5 bases from V and 1 base from J, the junction contained 6 bases not matched to a gene. The CDR3 DNA reads as TGTGCCAGCAGCGTATACCTAGCGGGGGGCACAGATACGCAGTATTTT. Its protein product is CASSVYLAGGTDTQYF.

CDR3 coding DNA: TGCAGTGCTTCCACGGGGGTTGCTACAGATACGCAGTATTTT. Residues: CSASTGVATDTQYF. V gene TRBV20-1 combines with J gene TRBJ2-3, with D possibly being TRBD2 (6 bases). CDR3 length: 14 amino acids. Trimming shortened V by 5 bases and J by 3 bases, and 15 bases separated the two germline ends. CDR1 and CDR2 from the germline V gene are DFQATT and SNEGSKA (reference sequence).

To note about this clonotype: This may arise from a read error, as a much more abundant clone is one base away. The chain links TRBV5-1 to TRBJ1-1, with D hard to call. This CDR3 comprises 16 residues. CDR1 is SGHRS, CDR2 YFSETQ, per germline. The CDR3 here is CASSLGARNMNTESFF. CDR3 sequence (DNA): TGCGCCAGCAGCTTGGGGGCGCGGAACATGAACACTGAATCTTTCTTT.

This clonotype was counted many times. The chain couples TRBV7-2 to TRBJ2-1; 11 bases match TRBD2. This CDR3 comprises 15 residues. V shed 6 bases and J 9 bases; nucleotides not matched to a gene: 10. Germline V gene data show CDR1 as SGHTA and CDR2 as FQGNSA. The CDR3 coding sequence is TGTGCCAGCAGGAAACTAGCGGGGGAGATTAGTGAGCAGTTCTTC. Translated, it gives CASRKLAGEISEQFF.

The chain combines TRBV5-1 with TRBJ2-1; 8 bases agree with TRBD1. With V trimmed by 2 bases and J by 2 bases, 3 bases remained unmatched. Germline V gene lookup returns CDR1 SGHRS and CDR2 YFSETQ. The CDR3 runs 15 residues. CDR3 sequence: CASSFIQGAYNEQFF. The CDR3 DNA is TGCGCCAGCAGCTTCATACAGGGGGCCTACAATGAGCAGTTCTTC.

V gene TRBV20-1 combines with J gene TRBJ2-1, with 8 nucleotides matching TRBD2. The germline V gene has CDR1 DFQATT and CDR2 SNEGSKA (reference sequence). The ends lost 0 bases at V and 4 bases at J; junction bases unmatched: 11. The CDR3 sequence is 17 residues long. The chain's CDR3 is CSARDLWGAGAYNEQFF. CDR3 nucleotide sequence: TGCAGTGCTAGAGACCTCTGGGGAGCGGGGGCATACAATGAGCAGTTCTTC.